This TCR beta chain is from a study of cytotoxic CD8 clonotypes in ibrutinib-treated CLL. General observations from the study: Researchers report that baseline clonality outpaced age-matched healthy donors and tracked circulating CD8+ T-cell counts. Public clonotypes were rare and shrank or held steady on treatment.

The J segment lost 10 bases and the V segment lost 5 bases, leaving 10 bases of the junction unmatched. Germline CDR1 and CDR2: MNHEY and SVGAGI. This CDR3 is 13 amino acids long. The assay was immunoSEQ multiplex PCR, and TCRdb's table has in-frame clones only and misses some. The sample has about 130,000 clones; about 85% are singletons. In regard to this clone: The antigen remains unidentified.

The J gene is TRBJ1-1, the V gene TRBV6-5, with 7 nucleotides matching TRBD1. This sequence was found in a human donor with chronic lymphocytic leukemia. The sequencing here drew on PBMCs, taken after 24 months of ibrutinib treatment. Here the CDR3 reads CASSERQGWIAFF. CDR3 sequence (DNA): TGTGCCAGCAGTGAAAGACAGGGTTGGATAGCTTTCTTT.